Below are 30 T cell receptor beta chains sequenced from a single sample in a study of T cells in women clearing cervical HPV infection. Repertoires were generated with immunoSEQ multiplex PCR, while TCRdb's copy carries only in-frame clones and drops some. This sample's table reports tens of thousands of clones. Source material: blood buffy coat. Receptors were obtained from a woman aged 18 to 75 with a cervical HPV16 infection that either progressed to CIN3+ or cleared (not recorded which).

As to this clone: The CDR3 extends 3 residues past the end of the read, so its final part is completed from the germline J gene. This rearrangement joins TRBV3-1 (or the pseudogene TRBV3-2) to TRBJ2-1; 11 bases are a match to TRBD1. Trimming at V came to 1 base and at J to 8 bases, leaving 4 bases not matched to a gene. This CDR3 comprises 15 residues. Per the germline V gene, CDR1 is LGHDT and CDR2 is YNNKEL (reference sequence). The CDR3 here is CASSQGDRGADEQFF. CDR3 DNA, as far as it was read: TGTGCCAGCAGCCAAGGGGACAGGGGGGCGGATGAG.

About this clone itself: The read terminates 3 residues ahead of where the CDR3 ends, so the germline J gene completes it. V and J are TRBV10-3 and TRBJ2-3, with 10 bases matching TRBD1. Germline-derived CDR1 and CDR2 are ENHRY and SYGVKD. The CDR3 consists of 14 residues. The chain's CDR3 is CAISWDRGLETQYF. The DNA read from the CDR3 is TGTGCCATCAGCTGGGACAGGGGCCTTGAGACG.

With regard to this clone: The read terminates 3 residues ahead of where the CDR3 ends, so the germline J gene completes it. V and J are TRBV2 and TRBJ1-6; TRBD1 might be the D (5 bases). Between the trimmed V and J ends, which lost 10 bases and 7 bases, there was a span of 20 bases. The CDR3 runs 15 residues. Germline CDR1 is SNHLY and CDR2 is FYNNEI. The sequenced CDR3 bases are TGTGCCACAGAGGACATTCGGCAAATAAATTCACCC. Its protein product is CATEDIRQINSP. The CDR3 in full is CATEDIRQINSPLHF. Combining the CDR3 with reference TRBV2 and TRBJ1-6 gives the whole variable domain EPEVTQTPSHQVTQMGQEVILRCVPISNHLYFYWYRQILGQKVEFLVSFYNNEISEKSEIFDDQFSVERPDGSNFTLKIRSTKLEDSAMYFCATEDIRQINSPLHFGNGTRLTVT.

With respect to this clone: Read coverage stops 3 residues before the CDR3 terminus; the germline J gene supplies the remainder. The rearrangement uses TRBV19 and TRBJ1-4; tentative D call: TRBD1 (6 bases). The CDR3 is 13 residues long. Deletions cut 6 bases from V and 5 bases from J, with 10 bases between. Germline CDR1 reads LNHDA; CDR2 reads SQIVND (reference sequence). The covered CDR3 bases are TGTGCCAGTAGAGAGAGGGGGAATGAAAAA. Encoded protein: CASRERGNEK. The complete CDR3 protein is CASRERGNEKLFF.

As to this clone: Read data end 3 residues before the CDR3 end; the end is taken from the germline J gene. V and J are TRBV5-4 and TRBJ2-3; 7 nucleotides line up with TRBD1. The CDR3 spans 15 residues. With 4 bases clipped from V and 4 bases from J, the junction kept 9 bases outside the gene matches. Germline-derived CDR1 and CDR2 are SGHNT and YYREEE (reference sequence). The DNA read from the CDR3 is TGTGCCAGCAGCCTCCAGGGGGAGAGGGCAGATACG. This encodes CASSLQGERADT. The CDR3 reads in full as CASSLQGERADTQYF.

A word on this clone: The read gets to within 3 residues of the CDR3 end, and the germline J gene fills in the rest. The chain is built from TRBV7-3 and TRBJ1-2; D might be TRBD1 (6 bases). Germline assignment: CDR1 SGHTA and CDR2 FQGTGA. CDR3 length: 15 residues. The CDR3 spells CASSQTGGAGYDYTF. The DNA read from the CDR3 is TGTGCCAGCAGTCAAACCGGGGGGGCTGGCTACGAC.

Comment on this clone: Read coverage stops 3 residues before the CDR3 terminus; the germline J gene supplies the remainder. V is TRBV19 and J is TRBJ2-6; the match to TRBD1 covers 9 bases. Germline V lookup: CDR1 LNHDA, CDR2 SQIVND (reference sequence). The CDR3 consists of 21 residues. With V trimmed by 3 bases and J by 1 base, 16 bases remained unmatched. The CDR3 DNA, read in part, is TGTGCCAGTAGTATTATTTTTTTGGGACAGGGTGGACGTTCTGGGGCCAACGTC. Translated: CASSIIFLGQGGRSGANV. The CDR3, in full, reads CASSIIFLGQGGRSGANVLTF.

As to this clone: The read terminates 3 residues before the CDR3 end, so the remaining end is supplied by the germline J gene. The V and J genes are TRBV28 and TRBJ1-5; tentative D call: TRBD1 (5 bases). CDR1 is MDHEN and CDR2 is SYDVKM in the germline V gene. Deletions cut 6 bases from V and 0 bases from J, with 9 bases between. The CDR3 length is 14 residues. CDR3 bases read: TGTGCCAGCAGATATCAGGGTAGCAATCAGCCC. Amino acids: CASRYQGSNQP. The CDR3 in full is CASRYQGSNQPQHF.

About this clone: The CDR3 end lies 3 residues beyond the end of the read and is filled in from the germline J gene. The chain couples TRBV28 to TRBJ2-2, with TRBD1 matching over 7 bases. J was trimmed by 2 bases and V by 5 bases; bases with no gene match: 8. Germline CDR1 reads MDHEN; CDR2 reads SYDVKM. The CDR3 extends over 16 amino acids. CDR3 in amino acids: CASSDRDRYNTGELFF. CDR3 bases read: TGTGCCAGCAGTGACCGGGACAGATACAACACCGGGGAG.

As to this clone: The missing CDR3 end, 3 residues past where the read stops, is filled in from the germline J gene. V and J are TRBV20-1 and TRBJ2-1; the D gene is possibly TRBD1 (5 bases). The germline V and J ends were trimmed by 0 bases and 1 base, with 10 bases remaining between them. The germline V gene encodes CDR1 DFQATT and CDR2 SNEGSKA (reference sequence). This CDR3 spans 15 amino acids. The CDR3 DNA, read in part, is TGCAGTGCTAGAGATCTGGCAGGGTCCTACAATGAG. Amino acids: CSARDLAGSYNE. The entire CDR3 protein reads CSARDLAGSYNEQFF.

Remarks on this clone: The read gets to within 3 residues of the CDR3 end, and the germline J gene fills in the rest. The rearrangement uses TRBV11-2 and TRBJ2-7; tentative D call: TRBD1 (6 bases). Trimming left V 7 bases short and J 3 bases short, with 16 bases between. CDR1 is SGHAT, CDR2 FQNNGV, per germline. The CDR3 length is 14 residues. The part of the CDR3 DNA that was read is TGTGCCAGCACCAAATTTGGGGACAACTACGAG. It codes for CASTKFGDNYE. The complete CDR3 protein is CASTKFGDNYEQYF.

The part of the CDR3 DNA that was read is TGTGCCAGCAGTCCTTCTCCTAGTTCGCTCCCCTACGAG. As protein: CASSPSPSSLPYE. The whole CDR3 reads CASSPSPSSLPYEQYF. The chain has TRBV27 and TRBJ2-7; D not certain. The sequence runs out 3 residues before the end of the CDR3; the remainder is reconstructed from the germline J gene. V was pared by 5 bases and J by 2 bases, with 19 bases between. This CDR3 contains 16 residues. Germline V CDR1 and CDR2: MNHEY, SMNVEV (reference sequence).

Concerning this clone: The read terminates 3 residues ahead of where the CDR3 ends, so the germline J gene completes it. The chain recombines TRBV3-1 (or the pseudogene TRBV3-2) with TRBJ2-5; TRBD2 matches at 8 bases. V dropped 4 bases and J dropped 5; count of bases not matched to a gene: 9. This CDR3 has 15 amino acids. The germline V gene encodes CDR1 LGHDT and CDR2 YNNKEL (reference sequence). CDR3 protein: CASSPPPGGRETQYF. CDR3 DNA (partial): TGTGCCAGCAGCCCTCCCCCGGGGGGGCGTGAGACC.

This CDR3 is CSASPQGYEKLFF. CDR3 DNA, as far as it was read: TGCAGTGCTAGTCCCCAGGGGTACGAAAAG. The chain employs TRBV20-1 and TRBJ2-2, with a tentative D call TRBD1 (6 bases). The read ends 3 residues shy of where the CDR3 ends; the end is completed using the germline J gene. Germline loops: CDR1 DFQATT, CDR2 SNEGSKA (reference sequence). The CDR3 sequence is 13 residues long.

As regards this clone: Read sequence stops 3 residues before the CDR3 end, and the germline J gene provides the missing end. The V call is TRBV29-1, the J call TRBJ2-3; TRBD2 is a possible D gene (6 bases). The CDR3 contains 15 residues. V was trimmed by 4 bases and J by 6 bases, leaving 20 bases between them. CDR1 SQVTM and CDR2 ANQGSEA come from the germline V gene. CDR3 DNA (partial): TGCAGCGTTGTCAGGAGGGGTGGTCTTGCGGATACG. Translated, it gives CSVVRRGGLADT. The complete CDR3 protein is CSVVRRGGLADTQYF.

Of note for this clone: The read stops 3 residues short of the end of the CDR3; the missing end is completed from the germline J gene. The chain recombines TRBV7-9 with TRBJ2-2, with TRBD1 as a possible D gene (6 bases). Germline V gene sequence: CDR1 SEHNR, CDR2 FQNEAQ (reference sequence). V was clipped by 7 bases and J by 5 bases, with 11 bases between them. The CDR3 extends over 13 amino acids. The DNA read from the CDR3 is TGTGCCAGCAATCAGGGGTATACCGGGGAG. As protein: CASNQGYTGE. In full, the CDR3 is CASNQGYTGELFF. Supplemented by reference TRBV7-9 and TRBJ2-2, the full variable domain reads DTGVSQNPRHKITKRGQNVTFRCDPISEHNRLYWYRQTLGQGPEFLTYFQNEAQLEKSRLLSDRFSAERPKGSFSTLEIQRTEQGDSAMYLCASNQGYTGELFFGEGSRLTVL.

Comments on this clone: The CDR3 goes on 3 residues after the read ends, and that part is filled in from the germline J gene. V is TRBV28 and J is TRBJ1-6; D may be TRBD1 (5 bases). Germline V gene lookup returns CDR1 MDHEN and CDR2 SYDVKM. Trimming left V 4 bases short and J 8 bases short, with 18 bases between. The CDR3 totals 16 residues. The CDR3 bases that were read are TGTGCCAGCAGTTCCCGGGCAGGGAGAGGATATTCACCC. Its translation: CASSSRAGRGYSP. The complete CDR3 reads CASSSRAGRGYSPLHF.

As to this clone: The read ends 3 residues early relative to the CDR3; the germline J gene fills the gap. The gene calls are TRBV10-3 and TRBJ2-3; TRBD1 is a possible D gene (6 bases). Germline V lookup: CDR1 ENHRY, CDR2 SYGVKD. CDR3 length equals 14 residues. The CDR3 protein is CAITRPQGGQPQYF. CDR3 DNA (partial): TGTGCCATCACACGGCCTCAAGGGGGTCAGCCG.

Concerning this clone: The sequence runs out 3 residues before the end of the CDR3; the remainder is reconstructed from the germline J gene. The V and J genes are TRBV20-1 and TRBJ1-2; no clear D gene. V was shortened by 3 bases and J by 4 bases, with 15 bases between the two germline ends. This CDR3 contains 14 residues. The germline gives CDR1 DFQATT, CDR2 SNEGSKA (reference sequence). The part of the CDR3 DNA that was read is TGCAGTGCTAGTCCAAAGGGCAACTTCTATGGC. Residues: CSASPKGNFYG. The whole CDR3 region reads CSASPKGNFYGYTF.

Concerning this clone itself: The read comes to an end 3 residues before the CDR3 does, leaving the germline J gene to fill in the end. This chain connects TRBV20-1 to TRBJ2-7; TRBD2 might be the D (6 bases). V gave up 6 bases and J gave up 1 base, with 13 bases separating them. The CDR3 is 13 residues long. Germline CDR1 and CDR2: DFQATT and SNEGSKA (reference sequence). The CDR3 region is CSARLGTSYEQYF. The sequenced CDR3 bases are TGCAGTGCCCGACTAGGCACATCCTACGAG.

Remarks on this clone: The read stops 3 residues short of the end of the CDR3; the missing end is completed from the germline J gene. The V call is TRBV7-9, the J call TRBJ1-2; possible D gene TRBD1, 5 bases. This CDR3 has 13 residues. Germline CDR1 SEHNR, CDR2 FQNEAQ (reference sequence). The CDR3 region is CASSGRQTYDYTF. The sequenced part of the CDR3 DNA is TGTGCCAGCAGCGGCAGACAGACCTACGAC. Combining the CDR3 with reference TRBV7-9 and TRBJ1-2 gives the whole variable domain DTGVSQNPRHKITKRGQNVTFRCDPISEHNRLYWYRQTLGQGPEFLTYFQNEAQLEKSRLLSDRFSAERPKGSFSTLEIQRTEQGDSAMYLCASSGRQTYDYTFGSGTRLTVV.

As regards this clone: The CDR3 end lies 3 residues beyond the end of the read and is filled in from the germline J gene. This chain uses TRBV11-2 with TRBJ2-3; possibly TRBD2 for D (7 bases). Germline assignment: CDR1 SGHAT and CDR2 FQNNGV. CDR3 length: 15 residues. V was cut by 3 bases and J by 2 bases, with 12 bases left in between. CDR3 amino acids: CASSFRGGNTDTQYF. The part of the CDR3 DNA that was read is TGTGCCAGCAGCTTTAGGGGGGGCAACACAGATACG.

Concerning this clone: The read terminates 3 residues ahead of where the CDR3 ends, so the germline J gene completes it. The genes are TRBV7-9 and TRBJ1-1; perhaps TRBD1 as D (5 bases). Deletions cut 4 bases from V and 6 bases from J, with 18 bases between. Per the germline V gene, CDR1 is SEHNR and CDR2 is FQNEAQ (reference sequence). There are 15 residues in the CDR3. The CDR3 sequence: CASSSKAGTGAEAFF. Partial CDR3 DNA: TGTGCCAGCAGCTCGAAGGCTGGGACGGGGGCTGAA.

On this clone itself: The DNA ends 3 residues before the CDR3 does, and the rest of the CDR3 is filled in from the germline J gene. The gene calls are TRBV5-1 and TRBJ2-5; 10 bases map to TRBD2. CDR1 is SGHRS, CDR2 YFSETQ, per germline. CDR3 length: 17 residues. Trimming removed 1 base from V and 4 bases from J; junction bases left unmatched: 10. CDR3 residues: CASSLNPSSGGGETQYF. Incomplete CDR3 DNA: TGCGCCAGCAGCTTGAACCCCTCTAGCGGGGGCGGAGAGACC.

A note on this clone: The CDR3 extends 3 residues past the end of the read, so its final part is completed from the germline J gene. The chain links TRBV2 to TRBJ1-2; D uncertain. The CDR3 runs to 16 residues. Trimming cost V 2 bases and J 6 bases, with 19 bases left between them. Germline assignment: CDR1 SNHLY and CDR2 FYNNEI. CDR3 region: CASSESRGLSSNGYTF. The CDR3 DNA, read in part, is TGTGCCAGCAGTGAATCCCGGGGATTGAGCTCCAATGGC.

Regarding this clone: The DNA ends 3 residues before the CDR3 does, and the rest of the CDR3 is filled in from the germline J gene. The gene calls are TRBV30 and TRBJ2-1; 11 positions match TRBD2. CDR1 is GTSNPN and CDR2 is SVGIG in the germline V gene (reference sequence). The CDR3 has 17 residues. V lost 2 bases to trimming and J lost 7 bases; unmatched junction nucleotides: 13. The CDR3 DNA, read in part, is TGTGCCTGGAGTCGTCGTCTTAGCGGGGGGGCTGGGAATGAG. Protein sequence: CAWSRRLSGGAGNE. The full CDR3 is CAWSRRLSGGAGNEQFF.

Points on this clone: The read terminates 3 residues before the CDR3 end, so the remaining end is supplied by the germline J gene. The rearrangement uses TRBV5-1 and TRBJ2-3; no definite D call. The CDR3 length is 14 residues. The V gene's germline CDR1 is SGHRS and CDR2 YFSETQ. V was cut by 0 bases and J by 2 bases, with 7 bases left in between. This chain's CDR3 is CASSLGATTDTQYF. CDR3 bases read: TGCGCCAGCAGCTTGGGGGCCACCACAGATACG.

With regard to this clone: Read sequence stops 3 residues before the CDR3 end, and the germline J gene provides the missing end. The gene calls are TRBV6-1 and TRBJ1-4; no clear D. Germline CDR1 reads MNHNS; CDR2 reads SASEGT. V was trimmed by 2 bases and J by 10 bases, leaving 14 bases between them. The CDR3 has 14 residues. The covered CDR3 bases are TGTGCCAGCAGTGAAATCAGTGCCGGCGGAAAA. Protein: CASSEISAGGK. The whole CDR3 sequence is CASSEISAGGKLFF.

Of note for this clone: The DNA ends 3 residues before the CDR3 does, and the rest of the CDR3 is filled in from the germline J gene. The chain links TRBV7-6 to TRBJ1-2; D not certain. CDR3 size: 15 residues. Germline V lookup: CDR1 SGHVS, CDR2 FNYEAQ. The sequenced part of the CDR3 DNA is TGTGCCAGCACCAAAAAAGGCGGCAGTTACAATGAC. It is translated as CASTKKGGSYND. The entire CDR3 protein reads CASTKKGGSYNDYTF.

Concerning this clone: The read is 3 residues too short to cover the CDR3 end, so that end is filled in from the germline J gene. The chain joins TRBV20-1 to TRBJ1-2; D gene unclear. This CDR3 region has 11 residues. CDR1 DFQATT and CDR2 SNEGSKA come from the germline V gene (reference sequence). V shed 4 bases and J shed 4 bases, with 7 bases lying between them. The sequenced part of the CDR3 DNA is TGCAGTGCTACCACTGGCTATGGC. It yields the protein CSATTGYG. Given in full, the CDR3 is CSATTGYGYTF.